The 24 T cell receptor beta chains below come from one sample, sequenced in a study of CD8+ T cells in alopecia areata. Reverse transcribed after extraction, RNA yielded cDNA as the sequencing template. Sequenced by immunoSEQ multiplex PCR; TCRdb stores in-frame clones only, minus some. Among about 210,000 clones, roughly three fifths were seen once, and the ten largest hold around 1.2%. Specified treatment: oral pan-JAK inhibitor, 5-10 mg twice daily. Sequencing used CD4+ T cells sorted from blood, obtained at week 44, from a patient treated with tofacitinib. Receptor source: a human donor with alopecia areata.

This clone was observed once. The rearrangement joins TRBV5-6 to TRBJ2-1, with D tentatively TRBD1 (7 bases). The V end was cut by 6 bases, the J end by 9 bases, with 25 bases between. The germline gives CDR1 SGHDT, CDR2 YYEEEE. The CDR3 length is 16 residues. The CDR3, as DNA: TGTGCCAGCACCCTGACAGGGAGGTCGGATGGAAGTGAGCAGTTCTTC. Its translation: CASTLTGRSDGSEQFF.

This chain joins TRBV29-1 and TRBJ2-1, with 8 nucleotides matching TRBD2. The CDR3 sequence is 13 residues long. The V and J ends lost 7 bases and 7 bases, in that order; junction bases with no gene match: 9. CDR1 is SQVTM, CDR2 ANQGSEA, per germline. This CDR3 reads CSGGSGLGNEQFF. The CDR3 region has the DNA TGCAGCGGGGGTTCGGGACTAGGGAATGAGCAGTTCTTC.

This clone showed up just a few times. This CDR3 is CASSSYRGGRNTEAFF. The DNA of the CDR3 is TGTGCCAGCAGTTCATACAGGGGAGGTAGGAACACTGAAGCTTTCTTT. The rearrangement uses TRBV27 and TRBJ1-1; 7 positions agree with TRBD1. J was trimmed by 1 base and V by 4 bases; bases with no gene match: 9. Germline lookup yields CDR1 MNHEY and CDR2 SMNVEV (reference sequence). This CDR3 comprises 16 residues.

This chain connects TRBV4-2 to TRBJ2-5; D might be TRBD2 (5 bases). Trimming took off 0 bases at V and 4 bases at J, with 9 bases between the two ends. Germline V gene sequence: CDR1 LGHNA, CDR2 YNFKEQ. The CDR3 extends over 14 amino acids. The CDR3 DNA is TGTGCCAGCAGCCAAGAAACGGGGAGAGAGACCCAGTACTTC. This translates into CASSQETGRETQYF.

The CDR3 coding sequence is TGTGCCAGCACTGATGCCACTGAAGCTTTCTTT. Translating it yields CASTDATEAFF. The chain carries TRBV6-5 and TRBJ1-1; D not certain. V was cut by 7 bases and J by 4 bases, with 7 bases left in between. Germline V gene lookup returns CDR1 MNHEY and CDR2 SVGAGI. CDR3 length: 11 amino acids.

As to this clone: This sample also contains other DNA sequences that code for the same CDR3. This rearrangement joins TRBV7-8 to TRBJ1-6; D is unresolved. The CDR3 is 15 residues long. CDR1 and CDR2 (germline): SGHVS, FQNEAQ. V dropped 5 bases and J dropped 8 bases, with 16 bases sitting between them. CDR3 DNA: TGTGCCAGCAGCCTCAGACCGGGCGGGGATTCACCCCTCCACTTT. Encoded protein: CASSLRPGGDSPLHF.

Here the CDR3 DNA reads TGTGCCACCAGCGTCGGGACAGGGGGGTCACCCCTCCACTTT. It is translated as CATSVGTGGSPLHF. The chain uses TRBV15 and TRBJ1-6, with 11 bases identical to TRBD1. The CDR3 contains 14 residues. Trimming took 5 bases from V and 10 from J; bases not matched to a gene: 4. CDR1 LNHNV and CDR2 YYDKDF come from the germline V gene (reference sequence).

This clone occurred a few times. This chain uses TRBV5-6 with TRBJ1-2, with unresolved D. CDR3 size: 12 residues. V lost 1 base, J lost 8 bases, and 9 bases lay in between. Germline assignment: CDR1 SGHDT and CDR2 YYEEEE. Here the CDR3 reads CASSLSVGGYTF. The CDR3, as DNA: TGTGCCAGCAGCTTGTCAGTAGGAGGCTACACCTTC.

The chain couples TRBV7-2 to TRBJ2-6, with unresolved D. CDR1 SGHTA and CDR2 FQGNSA come from the germline V gene. The CDR3 runs to 16 residues. V was cut by 3 bases and J by 0 bases, with 9 bases left in between. CDR3 amino acids: CASSFDGNSGANVLTF. The CDR3 nucleotides read TGTGCCAGCAGCTTTGATGGGAACTCTGGGGCCAACGTCCTGACTTTC.

The chain links TRBV2 to TRBJ2-1, with D possibly being TRBD2 (7 bases). Deletions cut 6 bases from V and 2 bases from J, with 14 bases between. This CDR3 is 15 amino acids long. From germline, CDR1 is SNHLY and CDR2 FYNNEI. The CDR3 DNA reads TGTGCCAGCAGCGGGGGGCCGAGGACCTACAATGAGCAGTTCTTC. This codes for CASSGGPRTYNEQFF. The variable domain in full, completed from reference TRBV2 and TRBJ2-1, reads EPEVTQTPSHQVTQMGQEVILRCVPISNHLYFYWYRQILGQKVEFLVSFYNNEISEKSEIFDDQFSVERPDGSNFTLKIRSTKLEDSAMYFCASSGGPRTYNEQFFGPGTRLTVL.

This clone was seen more than once but under ten times. This CDR3 reads CASSRSGGANVLTF. The CDR3 DNA sequence: TGTGCCAGCAGTCGAAGCGGGGGGGCCAACGTCCTGACTTTC. This chain connects TRBV6-1 to TRBJ2-6, with D possibly TRBD2 on 6 matching bases. Trimming took 5 bases from V and 4 from J, leaving 9 bases between them. The CDR3 length is 14 residues. Looked up from germline, CDR1 is MNHNS and CDR2 is SASEGT.

This clone was recorded a few times. This chain links TRBV14 with TRBJ2-7, with TRBD2 matching over 7 bases. Per the germline V gene, CDR1 is SGHDN and CDR2 is FVKESK. V dropped 4 bases and J dropped 2; count of bases not matched to a gene: 2. The CDR3 spans 13 residues. The chain's CDR3 is CASSRAGAYEQYF. CDR3 nucleotide sequence: TGTGCCAGCAGCCGGGCGGGGGCCTACGAGCAGTACTTC.

This chain joins TRBV5-1 and TRBJ2-7; possibly TRBD2 for D (6 bases). The germline CDR1 and CDR2 sequences are SGHRS and YFSETQ. V was pared by 0 bases and J by 2 bases, with 12 bases between. The CDR3 length is 15 residues. CDR3: CASSLEAGTTYEQYF. As DNA, the CDR3 is TGCGCCAGCAGCTTGGAGGCGGGGACCACCTACGAGCAGTACTTC. The variable domain in full, completed from reference TRBV5-1 and TRBJ2-7, reads KAGVTQTPRYLIKTRGQQVTLSCSPISGHRSVSWYQQTPGQGLQFLFEYFSETQRNKGNFPGRFSGRQFSNSRSEMNVSTLELGDSALYLCASSLEAGTTYEQYFGPGTRLTVT.

The V and J genes are TRBV30 and TRBJ2-3; either TRBD1 or TRBD2 may supply D (5 bases each). Per germline, CDR1 GTSNPN and CDR2 SVGIG (reference sequence). Trimming shortened V by 0 bases and J by 2 bases, and 15 bases separated the two germline ends. This CDR3 has 16 residues. This CDR3 is CAWSVGTAISTDTQYF. The CDR3 DNA reads as TGTGCCTGGAGTGTTGGGACCGCGATTTCCACAGATACGCAGTATTTT.

This clone occurred a few times. The chain has TRBV29-1 and TRBJ2-2, with TRBD2 identical over 15 bases. CDR1 and CDR2 (germline): SQVTM, ANQGSEA. The ends lost 4 bases at V and 5 bases at J; junction bases unmatched: 5. The CDR3 contains 16 residues. CDR3 amino acids: CSVAGLAGGRTGELFF. DNA for the CDR3: TGCAGCGTTGCTGGACTAGCGGGGGGGCGAACCGGGGAGCTGTTTTTT.

The chain is built from TRBV4-1 and TRBJ2-5; D might be TRBD2 (7 bases). Germline V gives CDR1 MGHRA, CDR2 YSYEKL. V was cut by 0 bases and J by 9 bases, with 17 bases left in between. The length of the CDR3 is 15 residues. The CDR3 is CASSQETGGRRSQYF. DNA of the CDR3: TGCGCCAGCAGCCAAGAGACGGGGGGCCGCCGTTCCCAGTACTTC.

The gene calls are TRBV11-2 and TRBJ2-7; tentatively, D is TRBD1 (6 bases). This CDR3 is built from 13 residues. Germline V gives CDR1 SGHAT, CDR2 FQNNGV. Between the trimmed V and J ends, which lost 5 bases and 3 bases, there was a span of 11 bases. The chain's CDR3 is CASSTRQDYEQYF. As DNA, the CDR3 is TGTGCCAGCAGCACCCGACAGGACTACGAGCAGTACTTC.

The chain couples TRBV7-3 to TRBJ2-2; tentative D call: TRBD2 (5 bases). Germline values: CDR1 SGHTA, CDR2 FQGTGA. CDR3 size: 14 residues. Trimming shortened V by 5 bases and J by 4 bases, and 11 bases separated the two germline ends. The CDR3 nucleotides read TGTGCCAGCAGCCCCTGGGAGTCCACCGGGGAGCTGTTTTTT. Its protein is CASSPWESTGELFF. Full variable domain (outside the CDR3, taken from reference TRBV7-3 and TRBJ2-2): GAGVSQTPSNKVTEKGKYVELRCDPISGHTALYWYRQSLGQGPEFLIYFQGTGAADDSGLPNDRFFAVRPEGSVSTLKIQRTERGDSAVYLCASSPWESTGELFFGEGSRLTVL.

The CDR3 nucleotides read TGTGCCAGCTCACGACAGACAGAAGAGACCCAGTACTTC. Residues: CASSRQTEETQYF. The chain joins TRBV18 to TRBJ2-5; maybe TRBD1 (5 bases). The germline V and J ends were trimmed by 4 bases and 3 bases, with 9 bases remaining between them. This CDR3 is 13 amino acids long. In germline, CDR1 is KGHSH, CDR2 LQKENI.

This clone was detected only a few times. The rearrangement uses TRBV9 and TRBJ2-6; 9 bases fit TRBD1. The CDR3 loop spans 17 amino acids. The V segment lost 4 bases and the J segment 2 bases; nucleotides outside the gene matches: 7. Germline V gives CDR1 SGDLS, CDR2 YYNGEE. The CDR3 coding sequence is TGTGCCAGCAGCTCGGGACAGGGTGGCCCTGGGGCCAACGTCCTGACTTTC. It codes for CASSSGQGGPGANVLTF.

This chain joins TRBV5-1 and TRBJ2-5; D remains ambiguous. Germline V CDR1 and CDR2: SGHRS, YFSETQ. This CDR3 region has 13 residues. Between the trimmed V and J ends, which lost 1 base and 1 base, there was a span of 5 bases. The CDR3, as DNA: TGCGCCAGCAGCTTGTACACCCAAGAGACCCAGTACTTC. Residues: CASSLYTQETQYF.

The chain joins TRBV29-1 to TRBJ2-7; D may correspond to TRBD1 or TRBD2 (5 bases each). The CDR3 is made up of 13 amino acids. Germline lookup yields CDR1 SQVTM and CDR2 ANQGSEA. V shed 7 bases and J shed 0 bases, with 13 bases lying between them. The CDR3 protein is CSAVTGASYEQYF. The DNA of the CDR3 is TGCAGCGCCGTAACCGGGGCCTCCTACGAGCAGTACTTC.

This clone has a handful of counts. J is TRBJ1-1 and V is TRBV27, with D perhaps matching TRBD1 (5 bases). Germline lookup yields CDR1 MNHEY and CDR2 SMNVEV (reference sequence). This CDR3 comprises 13 residues. Trimming cost V 5 bases and J 2 bases, with 9 bases left between them. The CDR3 DNA is TGTGCCAGCAGTCCATGGGACAACACTGAAGCTTTCTTT. Residues: CASSPWDNTEAFF.

As to this clone: The same CDR3 arises from other DNA sequences in this sample as well. The chain uses TRBV2 and TRBJ1-5, with D uncertain. V was shortened by 5 bases and J by 2 bases, with 7 bases between the two germline ends. This CDR3 has 13 residues. Germline values: CDR1 SNHLY, CDR2 FYNNEI. For the CDR3, the DNA is TGTGCCAGCAGTCTCCAGGGCAATCAGCCCCAGCATTTT. This sequence encodes CASSLQGNQPQHF.